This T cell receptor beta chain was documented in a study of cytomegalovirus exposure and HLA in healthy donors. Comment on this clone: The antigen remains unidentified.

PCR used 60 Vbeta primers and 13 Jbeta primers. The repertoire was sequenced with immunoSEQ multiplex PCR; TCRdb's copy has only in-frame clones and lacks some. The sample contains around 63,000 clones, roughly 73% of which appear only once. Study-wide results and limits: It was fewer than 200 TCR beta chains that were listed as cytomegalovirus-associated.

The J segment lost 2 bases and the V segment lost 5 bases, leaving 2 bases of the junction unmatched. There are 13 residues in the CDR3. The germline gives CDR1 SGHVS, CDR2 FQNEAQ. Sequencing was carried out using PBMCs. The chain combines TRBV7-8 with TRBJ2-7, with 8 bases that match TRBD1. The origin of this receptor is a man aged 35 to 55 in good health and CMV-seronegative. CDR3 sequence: CASSRQGTYEQYF. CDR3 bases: TGTGCCAGCAGCCGACAGGGGACCTACGAGCAGTACTTC.